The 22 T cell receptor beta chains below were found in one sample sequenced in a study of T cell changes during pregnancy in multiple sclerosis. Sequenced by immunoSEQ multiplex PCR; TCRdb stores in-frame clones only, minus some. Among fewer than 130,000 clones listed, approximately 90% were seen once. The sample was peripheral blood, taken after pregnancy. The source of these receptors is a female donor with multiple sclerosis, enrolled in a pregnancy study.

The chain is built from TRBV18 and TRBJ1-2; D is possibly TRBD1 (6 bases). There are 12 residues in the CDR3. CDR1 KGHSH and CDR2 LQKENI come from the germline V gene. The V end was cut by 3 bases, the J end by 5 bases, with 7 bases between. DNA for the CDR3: TGTGCCAGCTCACCCGGACAGTATGGCTACACCTTC. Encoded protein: CASSPGQYGYTF.

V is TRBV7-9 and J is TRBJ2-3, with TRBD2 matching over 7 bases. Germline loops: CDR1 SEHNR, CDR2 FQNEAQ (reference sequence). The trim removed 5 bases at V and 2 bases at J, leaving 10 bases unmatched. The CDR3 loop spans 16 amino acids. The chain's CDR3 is CASSPFSAGLTDTQYF. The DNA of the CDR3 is TGTGCCAGCAGCCCCTTTTCAGCGGGGCTCACAGATACGCAGTATTTT.

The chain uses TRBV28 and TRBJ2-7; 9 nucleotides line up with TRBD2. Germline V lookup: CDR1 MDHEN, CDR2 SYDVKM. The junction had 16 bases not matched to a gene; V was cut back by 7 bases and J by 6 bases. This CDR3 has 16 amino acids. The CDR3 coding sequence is TGTGCCAGCACAACCAGCGGGGGGCTCTCCCTACGCGAGCAGTACTTC. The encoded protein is CASTTSGGLSLREQYF.

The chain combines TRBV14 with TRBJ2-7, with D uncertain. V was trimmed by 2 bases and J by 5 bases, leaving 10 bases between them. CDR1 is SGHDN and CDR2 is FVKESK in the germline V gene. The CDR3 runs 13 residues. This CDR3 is CASSQWFRDEQYF. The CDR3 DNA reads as TGTGCCAGCAGCCAATGGTTCCGGGACGAGCAGTACTTC.

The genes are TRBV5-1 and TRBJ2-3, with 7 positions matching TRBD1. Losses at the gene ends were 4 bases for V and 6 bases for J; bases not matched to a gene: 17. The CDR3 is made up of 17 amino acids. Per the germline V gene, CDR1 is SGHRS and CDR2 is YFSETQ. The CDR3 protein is CASSTPLTGAAGDTQYF. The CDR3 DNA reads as TGCGCCAGCAGCACACCCCTTACAGGGGCCGCCGGGGATACGCAGTATTTT.

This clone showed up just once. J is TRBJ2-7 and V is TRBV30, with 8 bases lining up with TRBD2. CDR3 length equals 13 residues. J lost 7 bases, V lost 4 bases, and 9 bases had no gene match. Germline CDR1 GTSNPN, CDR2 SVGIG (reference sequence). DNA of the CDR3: TGTGCCTGGATCACGGGGGGGGAAGGTGAGCAGTACTTC. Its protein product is CAWITGGEGEQYF.

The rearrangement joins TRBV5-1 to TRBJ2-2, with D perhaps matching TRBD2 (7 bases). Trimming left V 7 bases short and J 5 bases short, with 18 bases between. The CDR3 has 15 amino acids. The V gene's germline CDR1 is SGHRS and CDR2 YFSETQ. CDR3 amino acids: CASYDTGGPTGELFF. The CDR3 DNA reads TGCGCCAGCTACGATACCGGGGGGCCAACCGGGGAGCTGTTTTTT. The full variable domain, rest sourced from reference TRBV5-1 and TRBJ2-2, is KAGVTQTPRYLIKTRGQQVTLSCSPISGHRSVSWYQQTPGQGLQFLFEYFSETQRNKGNFPGRFSGRQFSNSRSEMNVSTLELGDSALYLCASYDTGGPTGELFFGEGSRLTVL.

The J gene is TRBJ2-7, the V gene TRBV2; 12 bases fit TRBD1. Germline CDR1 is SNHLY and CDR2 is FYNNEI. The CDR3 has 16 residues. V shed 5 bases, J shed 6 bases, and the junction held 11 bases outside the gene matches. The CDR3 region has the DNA TGTGCCAGCAGTCCATTTCCCGGGACAGGGGGCCGCGAGCAGTACTTC. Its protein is CASSPFPGTGGREQYF.

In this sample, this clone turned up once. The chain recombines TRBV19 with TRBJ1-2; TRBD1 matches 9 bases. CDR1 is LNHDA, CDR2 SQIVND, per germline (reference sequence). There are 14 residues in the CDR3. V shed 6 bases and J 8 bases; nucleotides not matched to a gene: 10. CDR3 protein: CASSQAGTGKGYTF. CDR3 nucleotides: TGTGCCAGTAGCCAAGCGGGGACAGGGAAAGGCTACACCTTC.

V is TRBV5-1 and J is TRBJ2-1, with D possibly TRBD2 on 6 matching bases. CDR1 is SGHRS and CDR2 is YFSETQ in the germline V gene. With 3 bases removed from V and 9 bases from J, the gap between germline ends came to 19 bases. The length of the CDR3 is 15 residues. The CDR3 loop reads CASSWGVGSRLEQFF. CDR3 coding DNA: TGCGCCAGCAGCTGGGGGGTTGGGTCACGCCTTGAGCAGTTCTTC.

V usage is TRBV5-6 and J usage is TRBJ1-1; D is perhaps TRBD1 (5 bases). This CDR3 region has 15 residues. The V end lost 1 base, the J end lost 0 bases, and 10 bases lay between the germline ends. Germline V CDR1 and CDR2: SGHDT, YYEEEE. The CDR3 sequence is CASSLPGTLNTEAFF. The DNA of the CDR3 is TGTGCCAGCAGCTTGCCAGGGACTCTGAACACTGAAGCTTTCTTT.

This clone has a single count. This chain's CDR3 is CASSKGTSANYEQYF. CDR3 DNA: TGCGCCAGCAGCAAGGGGACTAGCGCTAACTACGAGCAGTACTTC. V gene TRBV5-1 combines with J gene TRBJ2-7, with 10 bases fitting TRBD2. There are 15 residues in the CDR3. Germline V CDR1 and CDR2: SGHRS, YFSETQ. After removal of 4 bases from V and 3 bases from J, the junction contained 7 bases not matched to a gene.

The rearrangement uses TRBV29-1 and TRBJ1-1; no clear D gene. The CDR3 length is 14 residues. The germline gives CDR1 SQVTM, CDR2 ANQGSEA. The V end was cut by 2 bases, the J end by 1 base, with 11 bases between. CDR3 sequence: CSVETGRSNTEAFF. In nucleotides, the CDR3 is TGCAGCGTTGAAACGGGGAGATCGAACACTGAAGCTTTCTTT.

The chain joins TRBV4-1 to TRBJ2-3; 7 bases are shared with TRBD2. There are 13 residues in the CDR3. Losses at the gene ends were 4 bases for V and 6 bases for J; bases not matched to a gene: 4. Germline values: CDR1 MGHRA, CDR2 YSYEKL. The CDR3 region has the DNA TGCGCCAGCAGCCCTGCAGCGGGGGATACGCAGTATTTT. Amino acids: CASSPAAGDTQYF.

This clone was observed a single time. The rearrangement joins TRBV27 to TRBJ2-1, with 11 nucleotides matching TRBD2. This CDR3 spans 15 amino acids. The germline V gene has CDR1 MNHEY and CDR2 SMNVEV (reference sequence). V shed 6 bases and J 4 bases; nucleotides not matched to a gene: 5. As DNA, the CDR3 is TGTGCCAGCAGCATAGCGGGGGGGGGTTACAATGAGCAGTTCTTC. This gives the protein CASSIAGGGYNEQFF.

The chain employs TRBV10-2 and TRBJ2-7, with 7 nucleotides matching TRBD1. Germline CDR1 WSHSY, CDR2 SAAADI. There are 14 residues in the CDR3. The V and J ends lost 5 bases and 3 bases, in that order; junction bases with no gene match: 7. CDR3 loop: CASSFGQANYEQYF. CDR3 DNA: TGCGCCAGCAGTTTCGGACAGGCGAACTACGAGCAGTACTTC.

This CDR3 reads CASSPSGTGNTIYF. The DNA for the CDR3 is TGTGCCAGCTCACCATCAGGAACCGGAAACACCATATATTTT. The chain employs TRBV18 and TRBJ1-3; no reliable D call. The CDR3 covers 14 residues. V was cut by 2 bases and J by 4 bases, with 9 bases left in between. Looked up from germline, CDR1 is KGHSH and CDR2 is LQKENI.

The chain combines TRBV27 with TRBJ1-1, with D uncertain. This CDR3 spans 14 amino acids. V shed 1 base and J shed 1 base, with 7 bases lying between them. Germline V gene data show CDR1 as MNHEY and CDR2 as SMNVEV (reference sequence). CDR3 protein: CASSLYNKNTEAFF. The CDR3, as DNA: TGTGCCAGCAGTTTATACAATAAGAACACTGAAGCTTTCTTT.

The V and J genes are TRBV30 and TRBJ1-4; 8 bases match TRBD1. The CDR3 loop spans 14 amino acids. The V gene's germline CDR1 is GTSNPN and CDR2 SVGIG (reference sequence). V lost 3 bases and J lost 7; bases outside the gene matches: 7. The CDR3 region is CAWRTGALGEKLFF. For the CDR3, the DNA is TGTGCCTGGAGGACAGGGGCTTTAGGTGAAAAACTGTTTTTT.

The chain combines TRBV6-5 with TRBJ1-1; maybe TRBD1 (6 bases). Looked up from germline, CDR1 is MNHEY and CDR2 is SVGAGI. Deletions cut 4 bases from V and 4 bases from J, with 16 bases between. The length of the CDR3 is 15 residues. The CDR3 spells CASSSGGRVPTEAFF. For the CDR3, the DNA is TGTGCCAGCAGTTCTGGGGGCAGGGTGCCCACTGAAGCTTTCTTT.

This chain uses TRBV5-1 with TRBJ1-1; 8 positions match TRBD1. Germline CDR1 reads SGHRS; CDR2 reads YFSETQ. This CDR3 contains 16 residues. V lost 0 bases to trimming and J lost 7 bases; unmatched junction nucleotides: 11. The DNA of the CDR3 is TGCGCCAGCAGCTTGGTGGGGGACAGGCAAAGAGTTGAAGCTTTCTTT. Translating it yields CASSLVGDRQRVEAFF. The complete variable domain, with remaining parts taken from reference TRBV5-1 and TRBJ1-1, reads KAGVTQTPRYLIKTRGQQVTLSCSPISGHRSVSWYQQTPGQGLQFLFEYFSETQRNKGNFPGRFSGRQFSNSRSEMNVSTLELGDSALYLCASSLVGDRQRVEAFFGQGTRLTVV.

CDR3 coding DNA: TGTGCCAGTAGTATGTTGGCGGGGGGAACCACAGATACGCAGTATTTT. Its protein is CASSMLAGGTTDTQYF. J is TRBJ2-3 and V is TRBV19; 8 nucleotides match TRBD2. CDR3 length equals 16 residues. V was clipped by 3 bases and J by 2 bases; unmatched bases: 7. From germline, CDR1 is LNHDA and CDR2 SQIVND (reference sequence).